These 8 T cell receptor beta chains originate from one sample sequenced in a study of liver allograft versus peripheral blood T cells (dated by TCRdb to about 2020). A note on the overall study: The study compared T cell receptor repertoires found within transplanted livers against repertoires in the peripheral blood of liver transplant recipients.

Data came from an Illumina MiSeq. TCRdb reprocessed the public reads (quality trimming at Q25 with fastp, clone calling with MiXCR) and kept in-frame beta chains. Each entry is one CDR3 protein sequence, shown with its most common DNA and genes. The sample table holds fewer than 7,000 distinct CDR3 sequences, of which 15% to 20% were seen once. The top ten constitute 7.9% of the sample. The receptors originated from a human patient who had a liver transplant. The graft donor may be the source of some T cells after a transplant.

The V call is TRBV2, the J call TRBJ1-3, with D hard to call. Germline V gene lookup returns CDR1 SNHLY and CDR2 FYNNEI. The CDR3 spans 15 residues. The V end was cut by 5 bases, the J end by 0 bases, with 11 bases between. Here the CDR3 DNA reads TGTGCCAGCAGTCAGTGGGGAGGCTCTGGAAACACCATATATTTT. Translation: CASSQWGGSGNTIYF.

This clonotype is labeled medium-sized. The rearrangement links TRBV18 to TRBJ1-4; perhaps TRBD1 as D (5 bases). Germline V gene data show CDR1 as KGHSH and CDR2 as LQKENI. Trimming took off 3 bases at V and 4 bases at J, with 12 bases between the two ends. The CDR3 extends over 15 amino acids. CDR3 in amino acids: CASSPIGANNEKLFF. The CDR3 nucleotides are TGTGCCAGCTCACCGATCGGGGCTAATAATGAAAAACTGTTTTTT.

V is TRBV7-9 and J is TRBJ1-2; a possible D gene is TRBD1 (6 bases). From germline, CDR1 is SEHNR and CDR2 FQNEAQ (reference sequence). V gave up 4 bases and J gave up 8 bases, with 17 bases separating them. The length of the CDR3 is 14 residues. In DNA, the CDR3 is TGTGCCAGCAGCTCCCAAGTAGGGGGACAAGGCTACACCTTC. The encoded protein is CASSSQVGGQGYTF. The complete variable domain, with remaining parts taken from reference TRBV7-9 and TRBJ1-2, reads DTGVSQNPRHKITKRGQNVTFRCDPISEHNRLYWYRQTLGQGPEFLTYFQNEAQLEKSRLLSDRFSAERPKGSFSTLEIQRTEQGDSAMYLCASSSQVGGQGYTFGSGTRLTVV.

This clonotype was seen only once. The chain joins TRBV12-3 or TRBV12-4 to TRBJ1-3; no firm D call. CDR3 size: 12 residues. The V and J ends lost 3 bases and 4 bases respectively, with 4 bases between them. For the CDR3, the DNA is TGTGCCAGCAGTTTCTCCGGAAACACCATATATTTT. This translates into CASSFSGNTIYF.

In DNA form, the CDR3 reads TGTGCCAGCAGGGTTACCACATTTTATGGCTACACCTTC. Encoded protein: CASRVTTFYGYTF. This chain uses TRBV5-6 with TRBJ1-2; no reliable D call. V was pared by 5 bases and J by 5 bases, with 13 bases between. Germline CDR1 is SGHDT and CDR2 is YYEEEE. This CDR3 has 13 residues. The full variable domain, completed using reference TRBV5-6 and TRBJ1-2, is DAGVTQSPTHLIKTRGQQVTLRCSPKSGHDTVSWYQQALGQGPQFIFQYYEEEERQRGNFPDRFSGHQFPNYSSELNVNALLLGDSALYLCASRVTTFYGYTFGSGTRLTVV.

This clonotype is classed as medium-sized (0.01 to 0.1%). V and J are TRBV6-5 and TRBJ1-2; 11 nucleotides agree with TRBD1. The germline V gene has CDR1 MNHEY and CDR2 SVGAGI. V lost 2 bases and J lost 3; bases outside the gene matches: 8. The CDR3 runs 17 residues. Written as DNA, the CDR3 is TGTGCCAGCAGTTACGGCGTCGGGACAGGGGGGGACTATGGCTACACCTTC. This sequence encodes CASSYGVGTGGDYGYTF.

This clonotype is labeled as medium-sized. CDR3 region: CSVVGGGQTGGYTF. The CDR3 nucleotides are TGCAGCGTTGTGGGGGGGGGGCAAACAGGTGGCTACACCTTC. The gene calls are TRBV29-1 and TRBJ1-2, with D possibly TRBD1 on 6 matching bases. Germline V gene sequence: CDR1 SQVTM, CDR2 ANQGSEA. This CDR3 has 14 residues. Trimming left V 4 bases short and J 7 bases short, with 19 bases between. Filled out from reference TRBV29-1 and TRBJ1-2, the complete variable domain reads SAVISQKPSRDICQRGTSLTIQCQVDSQVTMMFWYRQQPGQSLTLIATANQGSEATYESGFVIDKFPISRPNLTFSTLTVSNMSPEDSSIYLCSVVGGGQTGGYTFGSGTRLTVV.

This clonotype was recorded at least ten times. The rearrangement uses TRBV12-5 and TRBJ1-1; unclear D gene. The length of the CDR3 is 9 residues. V was cut by 5 bases and J by 9 bases, with 4 bases left in between. In germline, CDR1 is LGHNT, CDR2 FRNRAP. CDR3 protein: CASGPKAFF. The CDR3, as DNA: TGTGCTAGTGGTCCCAAAGCTTTCTTT.